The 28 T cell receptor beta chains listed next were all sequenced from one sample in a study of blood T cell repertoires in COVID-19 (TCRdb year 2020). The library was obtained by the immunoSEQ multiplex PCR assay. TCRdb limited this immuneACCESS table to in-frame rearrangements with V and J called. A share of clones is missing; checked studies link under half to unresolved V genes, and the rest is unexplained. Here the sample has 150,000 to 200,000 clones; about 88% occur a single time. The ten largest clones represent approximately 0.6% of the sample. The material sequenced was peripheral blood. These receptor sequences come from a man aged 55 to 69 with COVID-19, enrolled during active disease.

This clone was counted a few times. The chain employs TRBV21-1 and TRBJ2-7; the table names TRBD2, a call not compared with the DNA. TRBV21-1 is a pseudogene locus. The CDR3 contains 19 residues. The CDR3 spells CASSKWLRRTRGIFGEQYF. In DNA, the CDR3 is TGTGCCAGCAGCAAATGGTTAAGAAGGACTAGGGGGATATTCGGCGAGCAGTACTTC.

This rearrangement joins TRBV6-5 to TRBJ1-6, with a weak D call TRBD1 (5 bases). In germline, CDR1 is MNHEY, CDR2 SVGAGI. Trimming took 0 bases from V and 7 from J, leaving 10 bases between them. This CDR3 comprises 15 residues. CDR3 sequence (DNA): TGTGCCAGCAGTTACTCGAAGGGGTACAATTCACCCCTCCACTTT. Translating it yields CASSYSKGYNSPLHF.

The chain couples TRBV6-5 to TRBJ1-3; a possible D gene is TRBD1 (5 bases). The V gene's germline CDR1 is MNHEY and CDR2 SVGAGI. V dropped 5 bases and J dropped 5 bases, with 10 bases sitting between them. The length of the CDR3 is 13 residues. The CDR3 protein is CASSRDLRNTIYF. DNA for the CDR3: TGTGCCAGCAGTCGGGACTTGCGAAACACCATATATTTT.

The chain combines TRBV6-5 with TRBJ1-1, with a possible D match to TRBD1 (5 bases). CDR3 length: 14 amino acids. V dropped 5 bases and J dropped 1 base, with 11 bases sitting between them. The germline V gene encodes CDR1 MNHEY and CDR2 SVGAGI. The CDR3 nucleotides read TGTGCCAGCAGTAATACAGGTACGAACACTGAAGCTTTCTTT. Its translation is CASSNTGTNTEAFF.

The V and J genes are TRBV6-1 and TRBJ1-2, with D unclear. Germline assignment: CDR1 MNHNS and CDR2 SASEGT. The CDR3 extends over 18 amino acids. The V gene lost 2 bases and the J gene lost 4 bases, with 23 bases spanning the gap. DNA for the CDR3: TGTGCCAGCAGTGAAATCGATCCTCCTATGTCCCACTCCTATGGCTACACCTTC. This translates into CASSEIDPPMSHSYGYTF.

The CDR3 DNA is TGCAGCGTTGTGGGGGGAGGTGTTTATGGCTACACCTTC. It is translated as CSVVGGGVYGYTF. The chain combines TRBV29-1 with TRBJ1-2, with a tentative D call TRBD1 (5 bases). The CDR3 has 13 amino acids. The V end lost 4 bases, the J end lost 5 bases, and 14 bases lay between the germline ends. Germline V gives CDR1 SQVTM, CDR2 ANQGSEA. Combining the CDR3 with reference TRBV29-1 and TRBJ1-2 gives the whole variable domain SAVISQKPSRDICQRGTSLTIQCQVDSQVTMMFWYRQQPGQSLTLIATANQGSEATYESGFVIDKFPISRPNLTFSTLTVSNMSPEDSSIYLCSVVGGGVYGYTFGSGTRLTVV.

The DNA for the CDR3 is TGTGCCAGCAGCCAAGGCTTCGGGGGGCAAAACATTCAGTACTTC. It codes for CASSQGFGGQNIQYF. The rearrangement uses TRBV3-1 (or the pseudogene TRBV3-2) and TRBJ2-4; possibly TRBD2 for D (7 bases). V lost 1 base and J lost 5, with 12 bases in between. Germline-derived CDR1 and CDR2 are LGHDT and YNNKEL (reference sequence). The CDR3 runs 15 residues.

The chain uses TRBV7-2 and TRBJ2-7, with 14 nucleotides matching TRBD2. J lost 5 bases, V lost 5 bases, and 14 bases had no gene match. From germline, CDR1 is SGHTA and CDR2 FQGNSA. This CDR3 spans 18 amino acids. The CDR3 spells CASSPGLAGAPLTHEQYF. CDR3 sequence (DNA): TGTGCCAGCAGCCCGGGACTAGCGGGGGCCCCCTTGACTCACGAGCAGTACTTC.

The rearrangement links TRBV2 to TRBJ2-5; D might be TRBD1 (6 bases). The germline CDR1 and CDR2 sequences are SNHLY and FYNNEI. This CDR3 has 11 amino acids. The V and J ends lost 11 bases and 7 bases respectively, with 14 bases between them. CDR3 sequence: CAGSAGVTQYF. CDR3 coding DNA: TGTGCCGGATCTGCAGGGGTGACCCAGTACTTC.

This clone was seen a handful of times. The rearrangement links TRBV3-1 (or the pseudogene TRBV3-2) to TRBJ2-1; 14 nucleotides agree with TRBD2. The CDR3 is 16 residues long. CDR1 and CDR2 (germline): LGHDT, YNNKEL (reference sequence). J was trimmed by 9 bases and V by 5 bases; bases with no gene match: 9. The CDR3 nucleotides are TGTGCCAGCAGCGCACAGGGGACTAGCGGGGGAAGTGAGCAGTTCTTC. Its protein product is CASSAQGTSGGSEQFF.

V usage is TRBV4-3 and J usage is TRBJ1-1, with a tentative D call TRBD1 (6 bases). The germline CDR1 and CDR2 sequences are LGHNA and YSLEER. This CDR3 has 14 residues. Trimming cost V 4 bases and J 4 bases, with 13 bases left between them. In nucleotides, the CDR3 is TGCGCCAGCAGCCCCGAAGCAGGGGCCACTGAAGCTTTCTTT. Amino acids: CASSPEAGATEAFF.

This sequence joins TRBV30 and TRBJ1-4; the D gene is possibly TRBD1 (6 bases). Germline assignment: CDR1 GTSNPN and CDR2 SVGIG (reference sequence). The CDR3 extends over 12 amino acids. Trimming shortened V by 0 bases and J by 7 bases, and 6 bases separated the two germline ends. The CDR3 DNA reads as TGTGCCTGGAGTGTACAGGGTGAAAAACTGTTTTTT. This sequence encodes CAWSVQGEKLFF.

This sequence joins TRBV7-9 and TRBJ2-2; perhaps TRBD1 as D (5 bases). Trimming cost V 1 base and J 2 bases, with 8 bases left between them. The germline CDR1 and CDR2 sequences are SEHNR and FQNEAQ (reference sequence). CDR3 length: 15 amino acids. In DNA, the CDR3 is TGTGCCAGCAGCTTAGGACAGCCCAACACCGGGGAGCTGTTTTTT. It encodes CASSLGQPNTGELFF.

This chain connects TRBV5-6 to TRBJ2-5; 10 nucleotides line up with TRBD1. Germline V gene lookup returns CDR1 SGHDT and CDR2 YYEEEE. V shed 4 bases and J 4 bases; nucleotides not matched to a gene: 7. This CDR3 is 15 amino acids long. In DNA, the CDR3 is TGTGCCAGCAGCGAAACCGGGACAGGGGTAGAGACCCAGTACTTC. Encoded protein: CASSETGTGVETQYF.

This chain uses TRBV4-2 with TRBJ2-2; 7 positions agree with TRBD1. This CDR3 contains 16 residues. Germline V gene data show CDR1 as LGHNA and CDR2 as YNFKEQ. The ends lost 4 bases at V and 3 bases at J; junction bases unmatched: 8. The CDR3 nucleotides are TGTGCCAGCAGCCGGCCGACAGGGTCGGACACCGGGGAGCTGTTTTTT. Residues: CASSRPTGSDTGELFF.

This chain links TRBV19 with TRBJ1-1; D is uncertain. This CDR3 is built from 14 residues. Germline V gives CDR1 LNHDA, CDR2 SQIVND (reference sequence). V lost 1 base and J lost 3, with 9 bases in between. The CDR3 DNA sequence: TGTGCCAGTAGTATAGGACACTGGGACACTGAAGCTTTCTTT. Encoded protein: CASSIGHWDTEAFF.

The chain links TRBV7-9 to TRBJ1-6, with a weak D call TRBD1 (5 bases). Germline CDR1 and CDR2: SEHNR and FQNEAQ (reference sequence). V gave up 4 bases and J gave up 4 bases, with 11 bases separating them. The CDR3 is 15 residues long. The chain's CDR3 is CASSYGDRYNSPLHF. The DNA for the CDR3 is TGTGCCAGCAGCTATGGAGACAGATATAATTCACCCCTCCACTTT.

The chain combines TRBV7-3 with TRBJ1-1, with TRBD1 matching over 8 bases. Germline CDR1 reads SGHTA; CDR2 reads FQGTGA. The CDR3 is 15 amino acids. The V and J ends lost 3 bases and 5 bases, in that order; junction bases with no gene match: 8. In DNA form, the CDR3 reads TGTGCCAGCAGCTTTGCAGACAGGGGTGTAACTGAAGCTTTCTTT. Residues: CASSFADRGVTEAFF.

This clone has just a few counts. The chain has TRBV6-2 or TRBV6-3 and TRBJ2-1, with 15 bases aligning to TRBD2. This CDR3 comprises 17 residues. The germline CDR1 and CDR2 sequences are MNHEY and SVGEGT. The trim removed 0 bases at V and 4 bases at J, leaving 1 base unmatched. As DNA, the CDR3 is TGTGCCAGCAGTTACTCGGGACTAGCGGGAGGATACAATGAGCAGTTCTTC. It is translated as CASSYSGLAGGYNEQFF.

The CDR3: CASRPGRGSNQPQHF. CDR3 DNA sequence: TGTGCCAGCAGACCAGGCCGGGGGAGCAATCAGCCCCAGCATTTT. V and J are TRBV6-6 and TRBJ1-5; a possible D gene is TRBD1 (5 bases). CDR1 is MNHNY, CDR2 SVGAGI, per germline (reference sequence). Trimming shortened V by 6 bases and J by 1 base, and 13 bases separated the two germline ends. The CDR3 runs to 15 residues.

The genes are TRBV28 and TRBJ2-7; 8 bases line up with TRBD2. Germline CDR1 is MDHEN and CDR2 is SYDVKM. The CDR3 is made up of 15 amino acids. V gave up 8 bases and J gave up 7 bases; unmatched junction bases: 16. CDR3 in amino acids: CASSQTGRGTWEQYF. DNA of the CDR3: TGTGCCAGCTCACAGACCGGGAGGGGCACCTGGGAGCAGTACTTC.

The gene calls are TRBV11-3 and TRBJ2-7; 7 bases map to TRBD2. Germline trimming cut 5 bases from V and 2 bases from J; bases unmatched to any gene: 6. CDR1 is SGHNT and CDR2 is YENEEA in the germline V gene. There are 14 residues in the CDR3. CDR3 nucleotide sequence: TGTGCCAGCAGCCGCCGGGAGGCCACCTACGAGCAGTACTTC. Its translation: CASSRREATYEQYF.

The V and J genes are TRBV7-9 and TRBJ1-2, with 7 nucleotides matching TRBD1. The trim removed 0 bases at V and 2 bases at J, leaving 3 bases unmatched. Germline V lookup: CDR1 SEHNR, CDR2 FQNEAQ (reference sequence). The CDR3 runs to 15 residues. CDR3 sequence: CASSLAQGQNYGYTF. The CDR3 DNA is TGTGCCAGCAGCTTAGCGCAGGGACAGAACTATGGCTACACCTTC.

As DNA, the CDR3 is TGTGCCACCGCACTAGCGGAAGATTACGAGCAGTACTTC. Translating gives CATALAEDYEQYF. The gene calls are TRBV10-3 and TRBJ2-7, with 8 nucleotides matching TRBD2. Losses at the gene ends were 10 bases for V and 4 bases for J; bases not matched to a gene: 9. The CDR3 sequence is 13 residues long. Germline assignment: CDR1 ENHRY and CDR2 SYGVKD.

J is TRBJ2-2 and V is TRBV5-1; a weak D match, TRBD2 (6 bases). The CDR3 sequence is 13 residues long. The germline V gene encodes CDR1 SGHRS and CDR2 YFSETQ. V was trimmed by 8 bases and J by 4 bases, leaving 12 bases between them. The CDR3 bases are TGCGCCAGTAACGGAGGGGCCACCGGGGAGCTGTTTTTT. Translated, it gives CASNGGATGELFF.

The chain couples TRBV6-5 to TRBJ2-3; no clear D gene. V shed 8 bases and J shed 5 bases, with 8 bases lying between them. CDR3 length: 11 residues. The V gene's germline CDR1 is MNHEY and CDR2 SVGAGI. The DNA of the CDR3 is TGTGCCAGCGCCTACGGAGATACGCAGTATTTT. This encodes CASAYGDTQYF.

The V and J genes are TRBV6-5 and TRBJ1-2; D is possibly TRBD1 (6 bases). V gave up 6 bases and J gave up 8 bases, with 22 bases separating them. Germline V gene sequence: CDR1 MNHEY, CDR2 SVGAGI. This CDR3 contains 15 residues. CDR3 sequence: CASRQFGTQFGGYTF. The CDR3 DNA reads TGTGCCAGCAGGCAATTCGGGACACAATTCGGAGGCTACACCTTC.

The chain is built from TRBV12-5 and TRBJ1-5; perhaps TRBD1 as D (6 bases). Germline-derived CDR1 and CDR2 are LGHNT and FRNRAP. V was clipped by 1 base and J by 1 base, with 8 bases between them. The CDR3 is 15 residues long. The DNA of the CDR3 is TGTGCTAGTGGTTTGGGTGGACAGAGCAATCAGCCCCAGCATTTT. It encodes CASGLGGQSNQPQHF. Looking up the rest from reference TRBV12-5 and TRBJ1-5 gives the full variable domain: DARVTQTPRHKVTEMGQEVTMRCQPILGHNTVFWYRQTMMQGLELLAYFRNRAPLDDSGMPKDRFSAEMPDATLATLKIQPSEPRDSAVYFCASGLGGQSNQPQHFGDGTRLSIL.